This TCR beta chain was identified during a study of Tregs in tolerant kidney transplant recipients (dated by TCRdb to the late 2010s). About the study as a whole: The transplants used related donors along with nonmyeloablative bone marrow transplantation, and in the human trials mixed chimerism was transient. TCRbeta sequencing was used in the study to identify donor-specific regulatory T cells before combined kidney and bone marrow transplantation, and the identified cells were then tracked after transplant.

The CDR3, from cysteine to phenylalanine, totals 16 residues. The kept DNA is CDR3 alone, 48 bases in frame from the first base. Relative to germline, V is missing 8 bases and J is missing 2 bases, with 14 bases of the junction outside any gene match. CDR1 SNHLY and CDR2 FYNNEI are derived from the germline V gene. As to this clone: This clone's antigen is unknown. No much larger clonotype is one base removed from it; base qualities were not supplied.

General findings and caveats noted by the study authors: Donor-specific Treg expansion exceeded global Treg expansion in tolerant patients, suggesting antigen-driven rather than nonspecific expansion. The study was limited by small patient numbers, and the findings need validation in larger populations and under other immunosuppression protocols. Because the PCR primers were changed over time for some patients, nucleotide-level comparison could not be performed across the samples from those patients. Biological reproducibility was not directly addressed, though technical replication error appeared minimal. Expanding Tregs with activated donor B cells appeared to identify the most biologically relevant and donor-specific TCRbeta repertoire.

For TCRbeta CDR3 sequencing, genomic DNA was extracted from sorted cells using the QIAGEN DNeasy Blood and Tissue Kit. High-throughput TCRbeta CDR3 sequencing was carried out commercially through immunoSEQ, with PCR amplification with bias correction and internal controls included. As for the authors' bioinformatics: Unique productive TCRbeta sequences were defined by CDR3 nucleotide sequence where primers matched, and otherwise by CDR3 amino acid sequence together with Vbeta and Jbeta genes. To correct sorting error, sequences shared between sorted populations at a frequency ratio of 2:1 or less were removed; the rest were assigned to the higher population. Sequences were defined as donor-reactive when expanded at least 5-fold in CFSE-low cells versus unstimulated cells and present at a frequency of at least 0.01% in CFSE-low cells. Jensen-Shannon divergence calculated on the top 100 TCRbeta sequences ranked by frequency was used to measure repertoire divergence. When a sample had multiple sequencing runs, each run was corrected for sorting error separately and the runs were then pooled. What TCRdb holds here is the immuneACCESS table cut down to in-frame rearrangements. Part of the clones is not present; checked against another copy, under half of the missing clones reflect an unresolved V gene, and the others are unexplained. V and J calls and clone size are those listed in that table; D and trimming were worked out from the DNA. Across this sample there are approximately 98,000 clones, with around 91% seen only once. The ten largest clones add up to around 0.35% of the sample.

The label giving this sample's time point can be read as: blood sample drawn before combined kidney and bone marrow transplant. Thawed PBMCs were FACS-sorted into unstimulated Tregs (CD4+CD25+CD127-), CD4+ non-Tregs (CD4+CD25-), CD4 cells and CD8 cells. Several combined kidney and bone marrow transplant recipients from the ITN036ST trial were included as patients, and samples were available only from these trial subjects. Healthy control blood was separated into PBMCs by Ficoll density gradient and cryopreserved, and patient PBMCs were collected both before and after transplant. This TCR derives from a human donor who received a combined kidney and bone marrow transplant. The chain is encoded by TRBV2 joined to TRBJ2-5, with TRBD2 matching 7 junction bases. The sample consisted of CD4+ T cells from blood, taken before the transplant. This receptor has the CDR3 CASGLPRTGLQETQYF. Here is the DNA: TGTGCCAGCGGCTTACCCCGGACGGGACTACAAGAGACCCAGTACTTC. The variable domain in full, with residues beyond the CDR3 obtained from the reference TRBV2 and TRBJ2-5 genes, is EPEVTQTPSHQVTQMGQEVILRCVPISNHLYFYWYRQILGQKVEFLVSFYNNEISEKSEIFDDQFSVERPDGSNFTLKIRSTKLEDSAMYFCASGLPRTGLQETQYFGPGTRLLVL.